This T cell receptor (beta chain) was identified during a study of CD8+CD57+ T cells in acquired aplastic anemia (dated by TCRdb to the late 2010s). For the study in its entirety: DNA extracted from sorted CD4+ and CD8+ cells had a mean of roughly 3.4 ug, with a range of about 0.2 to 30 ug. A CD8+CD57+ expansion meant a frequency higher than the mean frequency seen in healthy subjects.

Expansion of CD8+CD57+ cells had been shown by flow cytometry in the patients chosen for sequencing. Every patient had severe acquired aplastic anemia, diagnosed using the International Study of Aplastic Anemia and Agranulocytosis and Camitta criteria. At the time blood was sampled, none of the patients had received any therapy. TCR repertoires of sorted CD4+ and CD8+ blood T cells from severe aplastic anemia patients and healthy subjects were deep-sequenced in the study. In the USA, patient enrollment took place under clinicaltrials.gov protocols 00001620, 01623167, 00001397, 00071045, 00081523 and 00961064. Ficoll-Paque density gradient centrifugation was used to isolate peripheral blood mononuclear cells. CD4+ and CD8+ T cells were sorted by FACS or magnetic beads before DNA extraction. What the authors observed across the whole study: About 30 CD8+ CDR3 sequences were found in both patients and controls but appeared to be highly expressed in patients and within the immunodominant clones of the patients. Patients and healthy controls showed no significant difference in CD8+ Simpson's diversity (P=0.060).

Points on this clonotype: Its specific antigen is unknown. Qualities for individual bases were not recorded, and no much larger clone is one base off.

TCR beta VDJ combination and CDR3 sequence profiling used genomic DNA as the template. An Illumina HiSeq 2000 was the platform used for TCR repertoire sequencing. In the original analysis: TRBV/TRBJ rearrangement plots, CDR3 size and DJ length profiles, and Simpson's diversity index were used to assess repertoires. The immunodominant clone was defined as the most abundant DNA sequence in deep sequencing data. CDR3 amino acid sequences were screened for sharing across subjects and compared with published repertoires and the VDJdb database. TCRdb's own reprocessing of the public reads used fastp at Q25 and MiXCR and kept productive beta chains. All rows with the same CDR3 protein become a single entry with the most common DNA and genes. The V and J calls reflect TCRdb's pipeline rather than the authors' work. The table for this sample lists around 180,000 distinct CDR3 sequences; roughly half of them were counted only once. The leading ten clones occupy 1.8% of the sample.

The TCR originated in a human donor with aplastic anemia. The sequenced sample was sorted CD4+, CD8+, or CD8+CD57+ T cells (not recorded which) from PBMCs.

In nucleotides, the sequence is TGTGCCAGCAGCCTCACCAGGGATCAGCCCCAGCATTTT. It codes for CASSLTRDQPQHF. The chain is assembled from TRBV7-2 and TRBJ1-5; the D segment could be TRBD1, given 5 matching bases. Reading the germline V gene gives CDR1 SGHTA and CDR2 FQGNSA. Inclusive of the bounding cysteine and phenylalanine, the CDR3 is 13 residues long. Only CDR3 DNA remains: 39 bases, in frame from the first base. The germline ends are 10 bases apart after V is trimmed by 5 bases and J by 5 bases.